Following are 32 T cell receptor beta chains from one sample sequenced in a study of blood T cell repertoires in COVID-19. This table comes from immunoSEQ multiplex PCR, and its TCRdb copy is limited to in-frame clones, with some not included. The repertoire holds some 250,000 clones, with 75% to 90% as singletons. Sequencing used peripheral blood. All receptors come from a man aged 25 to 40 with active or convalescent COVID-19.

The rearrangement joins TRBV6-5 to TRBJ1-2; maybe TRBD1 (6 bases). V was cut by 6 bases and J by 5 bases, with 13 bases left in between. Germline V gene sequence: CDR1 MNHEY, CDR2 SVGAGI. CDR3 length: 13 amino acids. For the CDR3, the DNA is TGTGCCAGCAGATACGGGGGGGCGTATGGCTACACCTTC. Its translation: CASRYGGAYGYTF.

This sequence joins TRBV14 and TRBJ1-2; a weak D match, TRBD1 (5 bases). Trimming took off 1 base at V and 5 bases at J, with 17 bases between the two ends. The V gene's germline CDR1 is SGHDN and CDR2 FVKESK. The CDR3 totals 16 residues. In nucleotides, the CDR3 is TGTGCCAGCAGCCAAGGCCTTTTTGCGGAGGGGTATGGCTACACCTTC. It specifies CASSQGLFAEGYGYTF. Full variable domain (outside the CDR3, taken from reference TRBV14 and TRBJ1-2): EAGVTQFPSHSVIEKGQTVTLRCDPISGHDNLYWYRRVMGKEIKFLLHFVKESKQDESGMPNNRFLAERTGGTYSTLKVQPAELEDSGVYFCASSQGLFAEGYGYTFGSGTRLTVV.

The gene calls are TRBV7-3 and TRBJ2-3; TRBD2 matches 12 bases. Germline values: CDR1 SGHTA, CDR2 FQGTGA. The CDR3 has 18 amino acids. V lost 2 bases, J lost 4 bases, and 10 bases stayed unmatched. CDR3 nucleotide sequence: TGTGCCAGCAGCTTACGGGCTAGCGGGGGGGCCGGGCCAGATACGCAGTATTTT. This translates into CASSLRASGGAGPDTQYF. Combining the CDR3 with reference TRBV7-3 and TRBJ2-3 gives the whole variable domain GAGVSQTPSNKVTEKGKYVELRCDPISGHTALYWYRQSLGQGPEFLIYFQGTGAADDSGLPNDRFFAVRPEGSVSTLKIQRTERGDSAVYLCASSLRASGGAGPDTQYFGPGTRLTVL.

Here the CDR3 DNA reads TGTGCCAGCAGTGAATTCAAAACTAGCGGGGGGGGCACAGATACGCAGTATTTT. This translates into CASSEFKTSGGGTDTQYF. The chain uses TRBV25-1 and TRBJ2-3; 13 bases fit TRBD2. This CDR3 has 18 residues. Trimming cost V 1 base and J 1 base; bases outside gene matches: 5. The germline V gene has CDR1 MGHDK and CDR2 SYGVNS.

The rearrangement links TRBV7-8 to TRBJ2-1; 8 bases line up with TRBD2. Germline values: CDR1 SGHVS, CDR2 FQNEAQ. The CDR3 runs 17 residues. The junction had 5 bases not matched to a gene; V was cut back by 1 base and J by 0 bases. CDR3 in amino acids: CASSLEGLASSYNEQFF. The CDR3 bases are TGTGCCAGCAGCTTAGAAGGACTAGCAAGCTCCTACAATGAGCAGTTCTTC.

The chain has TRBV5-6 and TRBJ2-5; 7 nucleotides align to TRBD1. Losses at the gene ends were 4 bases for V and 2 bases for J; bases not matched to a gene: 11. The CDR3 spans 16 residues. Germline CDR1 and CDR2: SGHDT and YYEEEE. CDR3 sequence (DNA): TGTGCCAGCAGCAGAGAGACAGGGAAGTTGCAAGAGACCCAGTACTTC. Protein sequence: CASSRETGKLQETQYF.

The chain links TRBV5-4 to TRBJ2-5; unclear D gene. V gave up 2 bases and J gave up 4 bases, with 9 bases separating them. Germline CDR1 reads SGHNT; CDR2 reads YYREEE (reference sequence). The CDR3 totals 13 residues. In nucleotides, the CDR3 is TGTGCCAGCAGCTTCTCCGGCGGAGAGACCCAGTACTTC. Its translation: CASSFSGGETQYF.

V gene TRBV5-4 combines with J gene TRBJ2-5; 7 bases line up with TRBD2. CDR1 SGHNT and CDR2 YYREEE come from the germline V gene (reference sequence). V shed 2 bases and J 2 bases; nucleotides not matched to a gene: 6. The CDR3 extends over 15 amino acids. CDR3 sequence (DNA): TGTGCCAGCAGCTTTTCGCGGGGGAATCAAGAGACCCAGTACTTC. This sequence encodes CASSFSRGNQETQYF.

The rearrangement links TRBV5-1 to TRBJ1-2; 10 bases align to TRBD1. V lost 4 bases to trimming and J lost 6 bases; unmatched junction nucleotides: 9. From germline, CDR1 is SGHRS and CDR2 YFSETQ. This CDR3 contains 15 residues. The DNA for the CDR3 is TGCGCCAGCAGCACACGAGGGGACAGGGGAAATGGCTACACCTTC. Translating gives CASSTRGDRGNGYTF. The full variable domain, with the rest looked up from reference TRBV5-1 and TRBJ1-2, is KAGVTQTPRYLIKTRGQQVTLSCSPISGHRSVSWYQQTPGQGLQFLFEYFSETQRNKGNFPGRFSGRQFSNSRSEMNVSTLELGDSALYLCASSTRGDRGNGYTFGSGTRLTVV.

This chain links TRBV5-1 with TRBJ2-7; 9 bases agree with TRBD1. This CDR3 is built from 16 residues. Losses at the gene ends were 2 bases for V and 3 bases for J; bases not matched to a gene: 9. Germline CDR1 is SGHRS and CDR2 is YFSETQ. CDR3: CASSFSGTGQDYEQYF. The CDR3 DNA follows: TGCGCCAGCAGCTTTTCAGGGACAGGGCAGGACTACGAGCAGTACTTC.

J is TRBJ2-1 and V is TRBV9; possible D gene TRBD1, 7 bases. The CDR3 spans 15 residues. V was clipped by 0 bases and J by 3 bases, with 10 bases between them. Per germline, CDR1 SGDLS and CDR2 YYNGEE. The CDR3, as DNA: TGTGCCAGCAGCGTAGCAGGGGGGTACTACAATGAGCAGTTCTTC. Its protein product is CASSVAGGYYNEQFF.

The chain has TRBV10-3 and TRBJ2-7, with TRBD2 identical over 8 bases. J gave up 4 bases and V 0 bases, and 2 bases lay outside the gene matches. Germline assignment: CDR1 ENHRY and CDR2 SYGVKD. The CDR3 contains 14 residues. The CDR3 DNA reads TGTGCCATCAGTGAGTCGCTAGCGGGTTACGAGCAGTACTTC. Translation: CAISESLAGYEQYF.

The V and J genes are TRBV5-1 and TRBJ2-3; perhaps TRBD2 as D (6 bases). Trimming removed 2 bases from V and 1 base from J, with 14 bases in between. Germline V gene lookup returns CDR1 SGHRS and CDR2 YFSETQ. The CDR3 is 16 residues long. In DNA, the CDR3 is TGCGCCAGCAGCTTAGGGATTAGCGGCGGCACAGATACGCAGTATTTT. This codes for CASSLGISGGTDTQYF. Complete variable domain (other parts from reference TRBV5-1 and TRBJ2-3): KAGVTQTPRYLIKTRGQQVTLSCSPISGHRSVSWYQQTPGQGLQFLFEYFSETQRNKGNFPGRFSGRQFSNSRSEMNVSTLELGDSALYLCASSLGISGGTDTQYFGPGTRLTVL.

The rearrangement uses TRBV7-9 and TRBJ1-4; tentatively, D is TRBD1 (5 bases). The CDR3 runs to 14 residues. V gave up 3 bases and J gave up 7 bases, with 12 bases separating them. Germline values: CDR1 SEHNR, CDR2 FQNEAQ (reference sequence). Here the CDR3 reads CASSFGGSSEKLFF. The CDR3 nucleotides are TGTGCCAGCAGCTTCGGGGGTAGCAGTGAAAAACTGTTTTTT.

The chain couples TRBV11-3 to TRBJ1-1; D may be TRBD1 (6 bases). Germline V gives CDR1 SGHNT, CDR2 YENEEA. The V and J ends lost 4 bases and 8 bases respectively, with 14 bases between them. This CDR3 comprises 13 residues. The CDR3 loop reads CASSSLQGTEAFF. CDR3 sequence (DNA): TGTGCCAGCAGCTCCTTACAGGGCACCGAAGCTTTCTTT.

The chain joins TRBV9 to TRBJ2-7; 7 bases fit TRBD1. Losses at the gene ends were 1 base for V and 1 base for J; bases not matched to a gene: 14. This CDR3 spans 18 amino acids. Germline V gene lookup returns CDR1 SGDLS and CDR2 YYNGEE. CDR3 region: CASSVCPQDRALSYEQYF. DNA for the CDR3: TGTGCCAGCAGCGTATGCCCTCAAGACAGGGCTCTATCCTACGAGCAGTACTTC.

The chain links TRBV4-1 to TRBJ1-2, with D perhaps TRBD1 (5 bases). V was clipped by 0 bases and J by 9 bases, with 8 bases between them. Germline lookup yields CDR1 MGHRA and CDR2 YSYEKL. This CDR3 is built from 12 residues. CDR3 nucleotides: TGCGCCAGCAGCCAAGATTGGGGCAGCTACACCTTC. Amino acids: CASSQDWGSYTF.

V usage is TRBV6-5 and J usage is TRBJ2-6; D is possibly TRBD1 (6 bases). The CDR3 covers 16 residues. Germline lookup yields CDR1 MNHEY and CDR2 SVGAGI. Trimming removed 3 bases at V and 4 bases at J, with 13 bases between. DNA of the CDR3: TGTGCCAGCAGTTATTTGGGGGCCTCAGGGGCCAACGTCCTGACTTTC. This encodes CASSYLGASGANVLTF.

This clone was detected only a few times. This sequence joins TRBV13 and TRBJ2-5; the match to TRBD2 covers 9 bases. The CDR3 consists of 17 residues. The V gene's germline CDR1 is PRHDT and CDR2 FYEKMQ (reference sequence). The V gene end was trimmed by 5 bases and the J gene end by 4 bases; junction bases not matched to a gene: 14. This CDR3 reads CASSRPGRGGAGETQYF. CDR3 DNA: TGTGCCAGCAGCAGGCCGGGGCGCGGGGGGGCGGGAGAGACCCAGTACTTC.

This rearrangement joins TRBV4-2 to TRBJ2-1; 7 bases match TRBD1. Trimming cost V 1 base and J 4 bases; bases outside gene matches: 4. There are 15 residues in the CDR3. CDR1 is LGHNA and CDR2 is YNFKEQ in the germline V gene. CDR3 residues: CASSQAGQKYNEQFF. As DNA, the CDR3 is TGTGCCAGCAGCCAAGCGGGACAGAAGTACAATGAGCAGTTCTTC.

CDR3 DNA sequence: TGTGCCAGCAGCCAAGGGACTAGCGGGGGGGCCTGGGGATTCTTC. This gives the protein CASSQGTSGGAWGFF. The chain links TRBV3-1 (or the pseudogene TRBV3-2) to TRBJ2-1; 15 positions match TRBD2. The CDR3 runs to 15 residues. The V segment lost 1 base and the J segment 16 bases; nucleotides outside the gene matches: 8. Germline assignment: CDR1 LGHDT and CDR2 YNNKEL (reference sequence).

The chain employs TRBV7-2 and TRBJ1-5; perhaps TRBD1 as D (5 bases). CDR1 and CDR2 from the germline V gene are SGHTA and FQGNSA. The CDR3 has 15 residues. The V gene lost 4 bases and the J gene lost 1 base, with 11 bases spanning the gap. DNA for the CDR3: TGTGCCAGCAGCTCGCAGGGTCAGAGCAATCAGCCCCAGCATTTT. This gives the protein CASSSQGQSNQPQHF.

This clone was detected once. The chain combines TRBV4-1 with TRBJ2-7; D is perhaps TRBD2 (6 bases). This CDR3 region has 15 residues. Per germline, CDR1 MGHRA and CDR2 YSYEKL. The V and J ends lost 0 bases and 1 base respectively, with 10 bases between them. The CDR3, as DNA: TGCGCCAGCAGCCAAGAAGCGGGCGGGTCCTACGAGCAGTACTTC. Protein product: CASSQEAGGSYEQYF.

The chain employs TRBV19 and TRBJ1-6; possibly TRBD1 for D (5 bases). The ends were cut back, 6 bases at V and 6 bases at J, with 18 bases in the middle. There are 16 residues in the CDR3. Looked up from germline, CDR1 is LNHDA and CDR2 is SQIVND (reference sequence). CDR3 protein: CASSQTPGLSNSPLHF. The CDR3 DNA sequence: TGTGCCAGTAGCCAAACCCCGGGACTTTCTAATTCACCCCTCCACTTT. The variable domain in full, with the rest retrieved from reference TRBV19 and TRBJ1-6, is DGGITQSPKYLFRKEGQNVTLSCEQNLNHDAMYWYRQDPGQGLRLIYYSQIVNDFQKGDIAEGYSVSREKKESFPLTVTSAQKNPTAFYLCASSQTPGLSNSPLHFGNGTRLTVT.

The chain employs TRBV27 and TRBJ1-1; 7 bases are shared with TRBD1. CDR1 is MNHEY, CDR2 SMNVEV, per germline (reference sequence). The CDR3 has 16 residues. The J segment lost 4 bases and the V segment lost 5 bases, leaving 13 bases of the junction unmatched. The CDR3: CASSATNRGRTTEAFF. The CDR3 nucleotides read TGTGCCAGCAGTGCGACGAACAGGGGAAGGACCACTGAAGCTTTCTTT.

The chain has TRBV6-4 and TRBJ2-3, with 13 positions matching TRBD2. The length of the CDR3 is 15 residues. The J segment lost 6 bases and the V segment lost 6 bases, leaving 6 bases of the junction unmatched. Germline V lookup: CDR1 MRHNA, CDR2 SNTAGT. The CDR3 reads CASRTSGGVSDTQYF. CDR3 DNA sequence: TGTGCCAGCAGAACTAGCGGGGGGGTTTCGGATACGCAGTATTTT.

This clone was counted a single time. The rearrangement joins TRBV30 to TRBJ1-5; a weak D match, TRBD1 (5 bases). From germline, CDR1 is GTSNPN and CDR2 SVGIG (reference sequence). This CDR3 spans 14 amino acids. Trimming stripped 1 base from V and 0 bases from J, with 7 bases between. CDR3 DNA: TGTGCCTGGAGTGCAGGGTATAGCAATCAGCCCCAGCATTTT. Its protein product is CAWSAGYSNQPQHF.

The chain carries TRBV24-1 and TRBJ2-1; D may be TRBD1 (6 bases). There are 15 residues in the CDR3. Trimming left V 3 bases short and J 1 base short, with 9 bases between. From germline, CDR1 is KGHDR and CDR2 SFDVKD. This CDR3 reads CATSDRQGSYNEQFF. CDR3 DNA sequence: TGTGCCACCAGTGATCGGCAGGGGTCCTACAATGAGCAGTTCTTC.

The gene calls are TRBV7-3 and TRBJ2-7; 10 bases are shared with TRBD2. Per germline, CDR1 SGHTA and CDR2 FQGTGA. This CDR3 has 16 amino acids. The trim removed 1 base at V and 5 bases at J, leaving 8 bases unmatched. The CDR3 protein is CASSLSPAGGPHEQYF. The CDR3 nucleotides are TGTGCCAGCAGCTTAAGTCCAGCGGGGGGGCCGCACGAGCAGTACTTC.

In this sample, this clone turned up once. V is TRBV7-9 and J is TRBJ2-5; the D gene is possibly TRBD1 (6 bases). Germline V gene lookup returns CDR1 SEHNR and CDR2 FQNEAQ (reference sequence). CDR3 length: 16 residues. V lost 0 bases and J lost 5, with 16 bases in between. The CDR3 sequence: CASSLADRGRRETQYF. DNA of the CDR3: TGTGCCAGCAGCTTAGCGGACAGAGGGCGCAGGGAGACCCAGTACTTC.

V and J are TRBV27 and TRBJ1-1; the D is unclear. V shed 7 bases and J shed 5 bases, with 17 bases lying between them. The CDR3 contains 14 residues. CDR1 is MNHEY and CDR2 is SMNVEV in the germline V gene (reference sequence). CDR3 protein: CASIPTRGLTEAFF. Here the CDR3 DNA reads TGTGCCAGCATACCTACTAGAGGGTTGACTGAAGCTTTCTTT.

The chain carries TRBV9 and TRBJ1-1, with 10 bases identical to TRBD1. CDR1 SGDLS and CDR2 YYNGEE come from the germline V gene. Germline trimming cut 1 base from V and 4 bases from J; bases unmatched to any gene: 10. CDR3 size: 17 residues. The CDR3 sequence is CASSVSGQGMVGTEAFF. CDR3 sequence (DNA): TGTGCCAGCAGCGTATCGGGACAGGGGATGGTGGGCACTGAAGCTTTCTTT.